Each of the 13 T cell receptor beta chains below was sequenced from the same sample in a study of response to subunit inactivated influenza vaccine. Using its own MiXCR run on the RT-PCR reads, TCRdb lists one record per CDR3 protein. The repertoire holds 650,000 to 850,000 distinct CDR3 sequences, with around 14% as singletons. This sample comprised PBMCs from blood, obtained 14 to 15 days before vaccination. These receptors were collected from a man aged 45 to 65 who received an inactivated influenza vaccine.

This chain uses TRBV6-5 with TRBJ2-6, with D hard to call. Germline-derived CDR1 and CDR2 are MNHEY and SVGAGI. The germline V and J ends were trimmed by 7 bases and 0 bases, with 10 bases remaining between them. This CDR3 has 15 amino acids. CDR3 DNA sequence: TGTGCCAGCAATTCGAGGAACTCTGGGGCCAACGTCCTGACTTTC. Translation: CASNSRNSGANVLTF.

There are a few counts of this clonotype. This sequence joins TRBV6-1 and TRBJ1-6; 10 bases agree with TRBD1. This CDR3 comprises 14 residues. Germline V gene lookup returns CDR1 MNHNS and CDR2 SASEGT. With 7 bases clipped from V and 8 bases from J, the junction kept 5 bases outside the gene matches. The CDR3: CASKTGGADSPLHF. The DNA of the CDR3 is TGTGCCAGCAAGACAGGGGGCGCGGATTCACCCCTCCACTTT.

This clonotype has more than one count but fewer than ten. The rearrangement links TRBV19 to TRBJ2-2; 8 nucleotides match TRBD1. The CDR3 runs 15 residues. Germline CDR1 and CDR2: LNHDA and SQIVND (reference sequence). The V gene end was trimmed by 6 bases and the J gene end by 4 bases; junction bases not matched to a gene: 7. The CDR3 sequence: CASRNRGSLTGELFF. CDR3 sequence (DNA): TGTGCCAGTAGGAACAGGGGGAGCCTCACCGGGGAGCTGTTTTTT. Supplemented by reference TRBV19 and TRBJ2-2, the full variable domain reads DGGITQSPKYLFRKEGQNVTLSCEQNLNHDAMYWYRQDPGQGLRLIYYSQIVNDFQKGDIAEGYSVSREKKESFPLTVTSAQKNPTAFYLCASRNRGSLTGELFFGEGSRLTVL.

This clonotype was found a few times. The chain combines TRBV7-6 with TRBJ2-7; TRBD1 matches 9 bases. Trimming at V came to 1 base and at J to 0 bases, leaving 10 bases not matched to a gene. This CDR3 is 18 amino acids long. Germline V gene lookup returns CDR1 SGHVS and CDR2 FNYEAQ. The DNA for the CDR3 is TGTGCCAGCAGCTTAGAGCCCCCGACAGGGGGGACCTCCTACGAGCAGTACTTC. It codes for CASSLEPPTGGTSYEQYF. The entire variable domain, with the rest obtained from reference TRBV7-6 and TRBJ2-7, is as follows: GAGVSQSPRYKVTKRGQDVALRCDPISGHVSLYWYRQALGQGPEFLTYFNYEAQQDKSGLPNDRFSAERPEGSISTLTIQRTEQRDSAMYRCASSLEPPTGGTSYEQYFGPGTRLTVT.

The table lists this clonotype with a few counts. The J gene is TRBJ2-1, the V gene TRBV20-1; the D call may be TRBD1 or TRBD2 (5 bases each). V lost 0 bases and J 3 bases, leaving 9 bases between the germline ends. Germline values: CDR1 DFQATT, CDR2 SNEGSKA (reference sequence). The CDR3 consists of 14 residues. The CDR3 loop is CSARDSGHYNEQFF. The CDR3 DNA follows: TGCAGTGCTAGAGATTCGGGGCACTACAATGAGCAGTTCTTC.

The V call is TRBV28, the J call TRBJ2-7; no firm D call. Germline values: CDR1 MDHEN, CDR2 SYDVKM. Trimming took off 2 bases at V and 2 bases at J, with 13 bases between the two ends. The CDR3 consists of 15 residues. CDR3 DNA sequence: TGTGCCAGCAGTTTACGTGTTGGGGTCCCCTACGAGCAGTACTTC. It specifies CASSLRVGVPYEQYF.

The CDR3 coding sequence is TGTGCCAGCAGCATGGACGGACAGGGAAGCTACGAGCAGTACTTC. Its translation: CASSMDGQGSYEQYF. The rearrangement uses TRBV5-6 and TRBJ2-7; 8 bases map to TRBD1. Germline V gene lookup returns CDR1 SGHDT and CDR2 YYEEEE. After removal of 4 bases from V and 3 bases from J, the junction contained 9 bases not matched to a gene. There are 15 residues in the CDR3.

The table lists this clonotype with a few counts. The gene calls are TRBV6-5 and TRBJ2-2; 7 bases fit TRBD1. The V segment lost 6 bases and the J segment 6 bases; nucleotides outside the gene matches: 7. CDR1 and CDR2 (germline): MNHEY, SVGAGI. This CDR3 comprises 14 residues. The CDR3 is CASSHSDRAGELFF. The CDR3 coding sequence is TGTGCCAGCAGCCACTCTGACAGGGCCGGGGAGCTGTTTTTT.

The gene calls are TRBV5-1 and TRBJ2-7, with 8 bases that match TRBD1. V lost 3 bases to trimming and J lost 0 bases; unmatched junction nucleotides: 8. Germline CDR1 is SGHRS and CDR2 is YFSETQ. The CDR3 totals 16 residues. CDR3 residues: CASSSPDRGFSYEQYF. The CDR3 DNA is TGCGCCAGCAGCTCCCCCGACAGGGGCTTCTCCTACGAGCAGTACTTC.

This clonotype turned up a few times. V usage is TRBV5-1 and J usage is TRBJ2-2; 15 bases align to TRBD2. The trim removed 0 bases at V and 2 bases at J, leaving 5 bases unmatched. The germline V gene encodes CDR1 SGHRS and CDR2 YFSETQ. The CDR3 contains 19 residues. This CDR3 is CASSLEGLAGGPNTGELFF. In nucleotides, the CDR3 is TGCGCCAGCAGCTTGGAAGGACTAGCGGGGGGGCCTAACACCGGGGAGCTGTTTTTT.

This clonotype was observed a handful of times. The chain carries TRBV12-3 or TRBV12-4 and TRBJ1-5; D gene uncertain. The CDR3 has 15 residues. V was trimmed by 6 bases and J by 3 bases, leaving 15 bases between them. CDR3 sequence (DNA): TGTGCCAGCAGAAAAGAGGGAGGCGCCAATCAGCCCCAGCATTTT. Its translation: CASRKEGGANQPQHF.

The gene calls are TRBV6-1 and TRBJ2-3, with D possibly called TRBD1 or TRBD2 (7 bases each). This CDR3 region has 16 residues. V shed 4 bases and J shed 2 bases, with 16 bases lying between them. CDR1 is MNHNS and CDR2 is SASEGT in the germline V gene. CDR3 sequence reads: CASSVRGGQYTDTQYF. The CDR3 DNA is TGTGCCAGCAGTGTAAGGGGGGGACAGTACACAGATACGCAGTATTTT.

Only a few counts were recorded for this clonotype. This sequence joins TRBV7-9 and TRBJ2-1; possible D gene TRBD1, 6 bases. The CDR3 loop spans 16 amino acids. The V end lost 5 bases, the J end lost 4 bases, and 18 bases lay between the germline ends. Germline V gives CDR1 SEHNR, CDR2 FQNEAQ (reference sequence). CDR3 sequence (DNA): TGTGCCAGCAGCCGATTAGGGGGACAATATTACAATGAGCAGTTCTTC. It specifies CASSRLGGQYYNEQFF.